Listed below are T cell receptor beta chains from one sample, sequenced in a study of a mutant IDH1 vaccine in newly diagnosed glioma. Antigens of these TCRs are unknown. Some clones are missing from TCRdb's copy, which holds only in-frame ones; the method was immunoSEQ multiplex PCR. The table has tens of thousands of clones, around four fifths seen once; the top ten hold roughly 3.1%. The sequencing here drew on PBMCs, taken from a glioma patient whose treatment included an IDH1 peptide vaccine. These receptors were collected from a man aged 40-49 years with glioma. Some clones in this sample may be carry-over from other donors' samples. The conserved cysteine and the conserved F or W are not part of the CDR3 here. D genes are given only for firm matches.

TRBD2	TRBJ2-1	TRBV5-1	ASSSYGTTYNEQF
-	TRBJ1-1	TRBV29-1	SGGQMNTEAF
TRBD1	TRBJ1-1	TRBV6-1	ASSGDRGRYGNTEAF
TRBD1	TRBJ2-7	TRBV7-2	ASSLPGGYEQY
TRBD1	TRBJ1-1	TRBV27	ASSYRGPNTEAF
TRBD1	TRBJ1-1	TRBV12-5	ASGLGQGDTEAF
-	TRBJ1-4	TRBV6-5	ASSYSGNEKLF
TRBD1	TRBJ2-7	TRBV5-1	ASSLTGGGNEQY
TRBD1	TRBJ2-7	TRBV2	ATSGGDEQY
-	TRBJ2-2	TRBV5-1	ASSLAQVRTGELF
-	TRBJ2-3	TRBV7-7	ASSLLGRTDTQY
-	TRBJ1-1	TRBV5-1	ASSFSMDGSTEAF
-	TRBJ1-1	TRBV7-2	ASSLRGGTEAF
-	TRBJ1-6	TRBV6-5	ASSIQGSYNSPLH
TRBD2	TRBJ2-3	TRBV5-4	ASNSGGLSTDTQY
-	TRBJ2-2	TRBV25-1	ASSGGTGELF
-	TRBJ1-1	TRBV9	ASSVERETEAF
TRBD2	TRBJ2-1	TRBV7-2	ASSSSTSGGRNEQF
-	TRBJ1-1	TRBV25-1	ASSPDSEENTEAF
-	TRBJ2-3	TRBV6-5	ASSYRRRDTQY
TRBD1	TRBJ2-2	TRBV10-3	AISEAPLTGTQELF
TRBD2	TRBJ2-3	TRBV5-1	ASSLISGGSTDTQY
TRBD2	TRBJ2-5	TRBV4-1	ASSQEGSGGQETQY
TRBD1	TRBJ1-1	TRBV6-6	ATAREGAMEAF
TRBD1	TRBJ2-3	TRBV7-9	ASRGQGHLTDTQY
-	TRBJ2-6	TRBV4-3	ASSQEGRVTGANVLT
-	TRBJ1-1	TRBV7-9	ASSYNRDTEAF
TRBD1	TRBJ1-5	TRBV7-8	ASSLANRGQPQH
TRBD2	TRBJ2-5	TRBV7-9	ASSLIRGGRETQY
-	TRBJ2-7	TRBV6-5	ASSTRPPDYEQY
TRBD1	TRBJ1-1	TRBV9	ASSVAGQGVNTEAF